This T cell receptor (beta chain) was obtained from a study of shared T cell receptors in the human thymus. This CDR3 has 11 amino acids. V trimming: 1 base; J trimming: 12 bases; junction bases outside the gene matches: 0. Per the germline V gene, CDR1 is SGHTA and CDR2 is FQGNSA. The repertoire was sequenced with immunoSEQ multiplex PCR; TCRdb's copy has only in-frame clones and lacks some. The table includes just under 550,000 clones, more than 75% detected once. This clone has just a few counts. These data were likewise used in another study, on human thymus T cells. According to that study: Healthy Finnish infants undergoing corrective surgery for congenital heart defects were the donors. What appeared biased in thymic and blood repertoires was the usage of V and J genes. Thymic repertoires of unrelated individuals were reported in related research to overlap highly.

J is TRBJ2-1 and V is TRBV7-2; 7 nucleotides line up with TRBD1. Input material: thymocytes. The sequence derives from a boy under three years old with a congenital heart defect. The CDR3 DNA reads as TGTGCCAGCAGCTTAGGGACAGGGCAGTTCTTC. Translation gives CASSLGTGQFF.